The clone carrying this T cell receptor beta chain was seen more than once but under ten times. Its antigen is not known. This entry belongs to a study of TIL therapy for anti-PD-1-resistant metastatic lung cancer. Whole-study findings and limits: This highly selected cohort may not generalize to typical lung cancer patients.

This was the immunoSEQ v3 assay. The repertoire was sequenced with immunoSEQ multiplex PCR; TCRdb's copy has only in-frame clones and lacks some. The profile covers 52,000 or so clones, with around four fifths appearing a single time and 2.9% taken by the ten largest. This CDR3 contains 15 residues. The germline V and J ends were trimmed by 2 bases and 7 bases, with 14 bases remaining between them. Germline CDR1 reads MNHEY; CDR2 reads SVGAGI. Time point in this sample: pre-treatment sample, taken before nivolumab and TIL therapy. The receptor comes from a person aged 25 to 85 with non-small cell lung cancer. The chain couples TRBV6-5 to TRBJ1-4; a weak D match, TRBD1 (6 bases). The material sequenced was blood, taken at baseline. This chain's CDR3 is CASSYATGGSEKLFF. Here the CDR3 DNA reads TGTGCCAGCAGTTACGCGACAGGAGGGTCTGAAAAACTGTTTTTT.